Given below is one TCR beta chain in context. Its matching antigen is unknown. The CDR3 runs to 18 residues. Germline V gives CDR1 LGHNT, CDR2 FRNRAP. V shed 7 bases and J shed 0 bases, with 23 bases lying between them. Treatment: over 15 received Ad26.COV2.S at low or high dose, single or two shots; about 5 received placebo; per-sample allocation not given. Each sample was drawn 63 days after the first injection (of vaccine or placebo). The repertoire was sequenced with immunoSEQ multiplex PCR; TCRdb's copy has only in-frame clones and lacks some. This sample carries around 320,000 clones, around 87% of them seen once, and the ten largest clones take more than 3%. The sample originates from a study of Ad26.COV2.S vaccination and SARS-CoV-2 variants. Study-wide context: By the intramuscular route, Ad26.COV2.S was given once, or twice 56 days apart. Findings of the study overall: Vaccinated individuals (as opposed to placebo recipients) had higher spike-specific TCR breadth.

This TCR was recovered from a person between 18 and 59 years old who received the Ad26.COV2.S COVID-19 vaccine or a placebo. V and J are TRBV12-5 and TRBJ2-3, with D perhaps TRBD1 or TRBD2 (6 bases each). The material was peripheral blood, obtained in a trial of Ad26.COV2.S vaccine versus placebo. CDR3 bases: TGTGCTAGTGCCATGCGGGACATCCACATGGGGAGCACAGATACGCAGTATTTT. This translates into CASAMRDIHMGSTDTQYF.